This T cell receptor (beta chain) was sequenced for a study of blood T cells in healthy people across ages. Details on this clonotype: A much more abundant neighbour one base away suggests this may be a read error.

Primed by a sample-barcoded 5' primer and a J-beta primer mix, a second PCR proceeded for about 6 to 11 cycles. All samples yielded 2.5 million or more CDR3-containing paired-end reads. Each CDR3 protein is one row after TCRdb ran MiXCR on the 5' RACE reads. The data hold about 930,000 distinct CDR3 sequences, with just under 30% observed a single time. The CDR3 runs to 15 residues. Germline V gene lookup returns CDR1 MNHEY and CDR2 SMNVEV (reference sequence). The same data also contributed to another study, on T cells of mothers and their children.

The chain carries TRBV27 and TRBJ2-7, with 12 nucleotides matching TRBD1. The receptor was isolated from a woman aged 40 to 50 in good health. Sequenced sample: blood. The CDR3 DNA is TGTGCCAGCAGTTTCCGGGACAGGGGGCATCACGAGCGGTACTTC. Translating gives CASSFRDRGHHERYF.